The 4 T cell receptor beta chains reported below all come from one sample, sequenced in a study of T cells in Graves' hyperthyroidism and ophthalmopathy. TCR beta CDR3 region amplification was performed from RNA transcripts. HTBI primers were the set used in a first-round RT-PCR of the TCR CDR3. TCRdb redid the calling of the multiplex PCR reads with MiXCR, one entry per CDR3 protein. The sample has 600,000 to 650,000 distinct CDR3 sequences, roughly 17% seen once. The sample taken for sequencing was blood. The receptors were sampled from a woman aged 30 to 39 with Graves' hyperthyroidism.

This clonotype occurred many times. The CDR3 nucleotides are TGCAGTGCTAGGGGACTAGCGAACTTCTACGAGCAGTACTTC. Translated: CSARGLANFYEQYF. V gene TRBV20-1 combines with J gene TRBJ2-7; 10 bases line up with TRBD2. This CDR3 is 14 amino acids long. The V and J ends lost 3 bases and 3 bases, in that order; junction bases with no gene match: 5. The germline gives CDR1 DFQATT, CDR2 SNEGSKA (reference sequence).

In this sample, this clonotype turned up many times. The chain carries TRBV2 and TRBJ1-1; the D is unclear. The V gene lost 4 bases and the J gene lost 1 base, with 13 bases spanning the gap. Germline CDR1 reads SNHLY; CDR2 reads FYNNEI. This CDR3 is built from 15 residues. As DNA, the CDR3 is TGTGCCAGCAGTGTGGAGGCAGCCTGGAACACTGAAGCTTTCTTT. Translation gives CASSVEAAWNTEAFF.

Of note for this clonotype: The junction departs from germline at one end; a sequencing error may be responsible. The chain carries TRBV4-1 and TRBJ1-1; 7 nucleotides align to TRBD1. This CDR3 contains 17 residues. Germline CDR1 MGHRA, CDR2 YSYEKL. CDR3 amino acids: CTSSQAGWAGGDTEAFF. DNA for the CDR3: TGCACCAGCAGCCAAGCAGGGTGGGCAGGGGGGGACACTGAAGCTTTCTTT.

V usage is TRBV10-3 and J usage is TRBJ2-3; 9 bases are a match to TRBD2. J lost 2 bases, V lost 7 bases, and 7 bases had no gene match. This CDR3 contains 15 residues. The germline V gene has CDR1 ENHRY and CDR2 SYGVKD. The CDR3, as DNA: TGTGCCATCAAAACCACTAGCGGGTCCACAGATACGCAGTATTTT. Translating gives CAIKTTSGSTDTQYF.